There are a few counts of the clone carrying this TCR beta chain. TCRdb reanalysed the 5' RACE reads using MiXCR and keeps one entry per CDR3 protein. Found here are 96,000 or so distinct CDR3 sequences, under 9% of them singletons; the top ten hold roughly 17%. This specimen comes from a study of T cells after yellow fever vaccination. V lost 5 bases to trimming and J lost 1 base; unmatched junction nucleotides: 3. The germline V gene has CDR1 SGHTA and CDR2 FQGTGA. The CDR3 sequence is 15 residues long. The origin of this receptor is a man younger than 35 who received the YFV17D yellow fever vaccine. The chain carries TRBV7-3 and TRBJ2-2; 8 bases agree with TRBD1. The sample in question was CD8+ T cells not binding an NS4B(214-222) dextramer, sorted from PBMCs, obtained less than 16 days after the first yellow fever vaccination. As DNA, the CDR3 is TGTGCCAGCAGCCTAGGGACAGGGAACACCGGGGAGCTGTTTTTT. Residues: CASSLGTGNTGELFF.